These T cell receptor beta chains were read from a single sample in a study of T cells in Graves' hyperthyroidism and ophthalmopathy. TCRdb used MiXCR to reprocess the multiplex PCR reads, holding one entry per CDR3 protein. This sample has some 800,000 distinct CDR3 sequences, with roughly 40% found just once. The sequencing sample was made of blood. Source of these receptors: a man between 18 and 29 years old with Graves' hyperthyroidism. Both conserved end residues are trimmed from each CDR3. Each record gives: V gene, clone size, CDR3 protein. Clone size is stated in some rows and not others, as once, few, many or a class when expanded.

TRBV19	few	ATRGPGWTQH
TRBV2	NA	ASSSGPDNEKLF
TRBV25-1	many	ASSPSGTVVLSYGYT
TRBV7-9	few	ASSLASAYGYT
TRBV7-2	many	ASSSISYEQY
TRBV7-6	NA	ASSLSWDAQETQY
TRBV6-1	NA	ASSERLAGVYEQY
TRBV29-1	many	SVEEGRSSGNTIY
TRBV5-1	few	ASSALRTSRETQY
TRBV2	many	ASSESSGSSYEQY